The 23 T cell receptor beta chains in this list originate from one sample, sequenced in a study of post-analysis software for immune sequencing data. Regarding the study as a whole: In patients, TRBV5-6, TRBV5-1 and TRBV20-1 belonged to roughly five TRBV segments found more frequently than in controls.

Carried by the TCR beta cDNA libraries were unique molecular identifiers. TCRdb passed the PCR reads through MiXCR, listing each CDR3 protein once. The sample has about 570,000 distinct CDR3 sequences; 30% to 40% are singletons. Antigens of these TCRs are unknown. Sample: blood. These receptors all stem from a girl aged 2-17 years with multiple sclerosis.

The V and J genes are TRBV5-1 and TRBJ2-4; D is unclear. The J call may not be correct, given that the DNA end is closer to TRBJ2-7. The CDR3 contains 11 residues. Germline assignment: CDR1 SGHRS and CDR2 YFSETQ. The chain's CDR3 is CASRDFYEQYF. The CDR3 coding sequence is TGCGCCAGCCGAGACTTTTACGAGCAGTACTTC.

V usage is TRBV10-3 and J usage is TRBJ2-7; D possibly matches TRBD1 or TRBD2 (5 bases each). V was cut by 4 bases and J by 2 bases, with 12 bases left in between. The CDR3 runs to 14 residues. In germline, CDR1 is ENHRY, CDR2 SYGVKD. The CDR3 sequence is CAISGSDSTYEQYF. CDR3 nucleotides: TGTGCCATCAGTGGTAGCGACAGTACCTACGAGCAGTACTTC.

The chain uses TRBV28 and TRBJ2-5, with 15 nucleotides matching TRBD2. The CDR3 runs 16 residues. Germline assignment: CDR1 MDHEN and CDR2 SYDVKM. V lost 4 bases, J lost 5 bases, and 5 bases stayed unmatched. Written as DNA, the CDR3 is TGTGCCAGCAGTTCGGGACTAGCGGGGGGTGTCGAGACCCAGTACTTC. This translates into CASSSGLAGGVETQYF. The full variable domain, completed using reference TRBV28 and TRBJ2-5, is DVKVTQSSRYLVKRTGEKVFLECVQDMDHENMFWYRQDPGLGLRLIYFSYDVKMKEKGDIPEGYSVSREKKERFSLILESASTNQTSMYLCASSSGLAGGVETQYFGPGTRLLVL.

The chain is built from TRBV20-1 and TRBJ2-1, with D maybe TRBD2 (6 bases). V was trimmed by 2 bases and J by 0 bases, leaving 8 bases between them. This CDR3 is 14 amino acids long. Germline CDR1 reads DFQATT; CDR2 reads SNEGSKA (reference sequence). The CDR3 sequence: CSARSGSSYNEQFF. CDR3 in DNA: TGCAGTGCTAGATCCGGGAGCTCCTACAATGAGCAGTTCTTC.

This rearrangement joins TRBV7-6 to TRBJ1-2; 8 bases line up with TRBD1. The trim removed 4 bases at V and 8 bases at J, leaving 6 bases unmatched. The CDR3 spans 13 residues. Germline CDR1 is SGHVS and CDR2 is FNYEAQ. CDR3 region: CASSSPDRDGYTF. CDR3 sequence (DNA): TGTGCCAGCAGCTCCCCGGACAGGGACGGCTACACCTTC.

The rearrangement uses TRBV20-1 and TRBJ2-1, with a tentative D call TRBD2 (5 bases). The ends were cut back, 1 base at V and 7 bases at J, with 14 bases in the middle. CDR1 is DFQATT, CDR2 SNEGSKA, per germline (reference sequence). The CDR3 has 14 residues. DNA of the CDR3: TGCAGTGCTAGAGTCGGCGGGCAGCTAAATGAGCAGTTCTTC. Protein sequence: CSARVGGQLNEQFF.

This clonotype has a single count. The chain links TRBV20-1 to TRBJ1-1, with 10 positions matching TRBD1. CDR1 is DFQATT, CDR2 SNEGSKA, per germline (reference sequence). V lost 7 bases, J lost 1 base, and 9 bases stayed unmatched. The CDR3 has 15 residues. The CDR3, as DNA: TGCAGTGGCCCGGACAGGGGGTCCGGGAACACTGAAGCTTTCTTT. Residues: CSGPDRGSGNTEAFF.

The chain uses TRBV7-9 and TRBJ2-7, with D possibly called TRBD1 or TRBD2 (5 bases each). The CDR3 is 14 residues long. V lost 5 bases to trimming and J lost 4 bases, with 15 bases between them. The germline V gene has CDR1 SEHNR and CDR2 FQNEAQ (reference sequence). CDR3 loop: CASSPNGGRYEQYF. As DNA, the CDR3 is TGTGCCAGCAGCCCGAATGGGGGTCGATACGAGCAGTACTTC.

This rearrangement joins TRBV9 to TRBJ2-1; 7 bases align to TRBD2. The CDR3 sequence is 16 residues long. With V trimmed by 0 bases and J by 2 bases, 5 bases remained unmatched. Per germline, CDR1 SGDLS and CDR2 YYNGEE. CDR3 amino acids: CASSVAVGGTYNEQFF. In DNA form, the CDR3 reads TGTGCCAGCAGCGTAGCTGTGGGGGGGACCTACAATGAGCAGTTCTTC.

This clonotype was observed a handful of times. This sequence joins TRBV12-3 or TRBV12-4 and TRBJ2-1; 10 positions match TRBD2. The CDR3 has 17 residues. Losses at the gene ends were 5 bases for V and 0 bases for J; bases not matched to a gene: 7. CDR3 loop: CASSPTSGVFSYNEQFF. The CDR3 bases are TGTGCCAGCAGTCCCACTAGCGGGGTTTTCTCCTACAATGAGCAGTTCTTC.

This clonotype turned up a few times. CDR3 sequence: CSADTATGDGYTF. In DNA form, the CDR3 reads TGCAGTGCTGACACAGCGACTGGCGATGGCTACACCTTC. This chain links TRBV20-1 with TRBJ1-2; D ambiguous. The germline V and J ends were trimmed by 5 bases and 6 bases, with 16 bases remaining between them. In germline, CDR1 is DFQATT, CDR2 SNEGSKA (reference sequence). The CDR3 runs to 13 residues.

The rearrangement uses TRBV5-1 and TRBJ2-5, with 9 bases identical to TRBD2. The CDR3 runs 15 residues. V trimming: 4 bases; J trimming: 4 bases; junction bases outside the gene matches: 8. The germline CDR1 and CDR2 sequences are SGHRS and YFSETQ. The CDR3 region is CASSEAGLALETQYF. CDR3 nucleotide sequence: TGCGCCAGCAGCGAAGCGGGACTAGCATTAGAGACCCAGTACTTC.

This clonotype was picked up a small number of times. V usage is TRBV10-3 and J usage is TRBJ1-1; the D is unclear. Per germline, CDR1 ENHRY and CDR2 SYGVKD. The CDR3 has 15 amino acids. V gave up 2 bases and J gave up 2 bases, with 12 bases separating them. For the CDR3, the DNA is TGTGCCATCAGTGAGCTGAGGACGGAAAACACTGAAGCTTTCTTT. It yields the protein CAISELRTENTEAFF.

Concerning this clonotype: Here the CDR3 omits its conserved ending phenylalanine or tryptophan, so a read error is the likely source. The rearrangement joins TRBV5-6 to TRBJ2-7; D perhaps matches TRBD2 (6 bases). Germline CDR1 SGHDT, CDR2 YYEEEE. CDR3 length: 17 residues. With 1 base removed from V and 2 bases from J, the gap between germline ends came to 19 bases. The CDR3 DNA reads TGTGCCAGCAGCTTGTTACAACCGGGACTGGTTCCCTACGAGCAGTACATC. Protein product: CASSLLQPGLVPYEQYI.

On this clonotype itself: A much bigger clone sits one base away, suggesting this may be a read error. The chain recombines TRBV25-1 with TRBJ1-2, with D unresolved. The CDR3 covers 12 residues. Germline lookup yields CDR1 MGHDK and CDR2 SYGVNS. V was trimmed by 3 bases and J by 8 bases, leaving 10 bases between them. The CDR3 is CASSDPVGGYTF. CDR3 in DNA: TGTGCCAGCAGTGACCCTGTTGGCGGCTACACCTTC.

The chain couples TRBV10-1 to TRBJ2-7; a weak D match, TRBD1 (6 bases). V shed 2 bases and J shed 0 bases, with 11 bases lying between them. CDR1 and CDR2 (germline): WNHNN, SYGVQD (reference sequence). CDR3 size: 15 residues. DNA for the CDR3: TGCGCCAGCAGTGAGATGGCAGGGGACTCCTACGAGCAGTACTTC. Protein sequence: CASSEMAGDSYEQYF.

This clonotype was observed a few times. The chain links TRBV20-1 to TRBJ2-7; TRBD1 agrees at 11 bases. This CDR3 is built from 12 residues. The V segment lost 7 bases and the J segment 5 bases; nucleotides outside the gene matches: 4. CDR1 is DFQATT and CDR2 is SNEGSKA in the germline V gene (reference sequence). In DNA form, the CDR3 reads TGCAGTGGGACAGGGGGCTACGACGAGCAGTACTTC. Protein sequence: CSGTGGYDEQYF.

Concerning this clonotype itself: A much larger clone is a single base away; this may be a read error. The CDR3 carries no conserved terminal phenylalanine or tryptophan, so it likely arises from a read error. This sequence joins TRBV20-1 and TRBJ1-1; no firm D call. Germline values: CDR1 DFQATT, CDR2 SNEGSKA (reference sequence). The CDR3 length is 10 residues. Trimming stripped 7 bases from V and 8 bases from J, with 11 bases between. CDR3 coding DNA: TGCAGTGGACGGTCCCCCGAAGCTTTCCTT. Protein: CSGRSPEAFL.

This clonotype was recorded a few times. The CDR3 DNA reads as TGTGCCAGCAGTTACTACGGGGATAGCACAGATACGCAGTATTTT. It translates to CASSYYGDSTDTQYF. The genes are TRBV6-2 or TRBV6-3 and TRBJ2-3, with D possibly TRBD2 on 5 matching bases. The CDR3 is 15 residues long. Germline V CDR1 and CDR2: MNHEY, SVGEGT. V lost 1 base and J lost 0, with 8 bases in between.

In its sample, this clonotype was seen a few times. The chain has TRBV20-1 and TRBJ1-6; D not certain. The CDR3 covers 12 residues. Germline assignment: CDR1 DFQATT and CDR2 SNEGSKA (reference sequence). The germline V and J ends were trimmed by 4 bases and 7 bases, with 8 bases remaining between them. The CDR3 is CSAIGVNSPLHF. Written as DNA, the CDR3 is TGCAGTGCTATCGGGGTAAATTCACCCCTCCACTTT.

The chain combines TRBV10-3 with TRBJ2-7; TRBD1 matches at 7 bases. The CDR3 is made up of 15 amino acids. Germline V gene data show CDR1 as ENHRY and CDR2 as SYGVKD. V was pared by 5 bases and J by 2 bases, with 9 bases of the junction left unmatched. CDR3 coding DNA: TGTGCCATCAGTAAAGATCGGACAGGTACCTACGAGCAGTACTTC. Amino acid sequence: CAISKDRTGTYEQYF.

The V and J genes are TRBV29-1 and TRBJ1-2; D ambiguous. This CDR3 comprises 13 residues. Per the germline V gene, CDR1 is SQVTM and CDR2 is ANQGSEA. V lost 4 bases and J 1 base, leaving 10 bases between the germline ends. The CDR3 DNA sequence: TGCAGCGTTGTCTGGGTCCTTAACTATGGCTACACCTTC. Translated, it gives CSVVWVLNYGYTF.

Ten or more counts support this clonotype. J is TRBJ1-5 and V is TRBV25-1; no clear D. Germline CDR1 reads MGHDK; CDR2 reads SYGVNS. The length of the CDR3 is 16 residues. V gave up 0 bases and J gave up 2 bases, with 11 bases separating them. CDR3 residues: CASSEYGQPGNQPQHF. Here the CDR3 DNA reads TGTGCCAGCAGTGAATATGGCCAGCCAGGCAATCAGCCCCAGCATTTT.